The clone carrying this T cell receptor beta chain was observed a handful of times. Antigen unknown. This CDR3 has 15 amino acids. Trimming left V 0 bases short and J 4 bases short, with 10 bases between. The germline V gene encodes CDR1 SGHRS and CDR2 YFSETQ. The data derive from a study of cytomegalovirus exposure and HLA in healthy donors. Whole-study results and caveats: Most observed TCR sequences were rare, whereas some public TCRs were detected in many donors. The study dropped some indistinguishable V segments, TRBV6-2 and TRBV6-3 among them.

60 Vbeta and 13 Jbeta primers were used in PCR. Libraries were prepared by immunoSEQ multiplex PCR; TCRdb keeps only in-frame clonotypes and omits some of them. The top ten hold 3% of the sample, which has around 150,000 clones, under 70% seen once. This chain uses TRBV5-1 with TRBJ1-4, with D perhaps matching TRBD1 (5 bases). The sequence was obtained from a woman aged 25 to 39 in good health and CMV-seropositive. Sample: PBMCs. CDR3 residues: CASSLDATVNEKLFF. The DNA of the CDR3 is TGCGCCAGCAGCTTGGATGCGACAGTTAATGAAAAACTGTTTTTT.